Following are 24 T cell receptor beta chains from one sample sequenced in a study of OX40 agonist ivuxolimab in advanced cancers. Profiling relied on immunoSEQ multiplex PCR, and the TCRdb table lists in-frame clones only, not all of them. There are about 58,000 clones in the sample; approximately 88% occur only once, and over 3% lies in the top ten. The sample in question was CD4+ or CD8+ T cells sorted from blood, obtained in a trial of the OX40 agonist ivuxolimab. Receptors originate from an adult with an advanced solid tumor such as melanoma, head and neck, liver or kidney cancer.

The chain links TRBV7-3 to TRBJ2-1; 7 positions match TRBD1. The junction had 2 bases not matched to a gene; V was cut back by 4 bases and J by 5 bases. Germline values: CDR1 SGHTA, CDR2 FQGTGA. CDR3 length: 13 residues. CDR3 in amino acids: CASSWDRDNEQFF. The CDR3 region has the DNA TGTGCCAGCAGCTGGGACAGAGACAATGAGCAGTTCTTC.

The chain is built from TRBV28 and TRBJ2-7, with D tentatively TRBD2 (5 bases). Trimming removed 6 bases from V and 3 bases from J, with 21 bases in between. The germline V gene has CDR1 MDHEN and CDR2 SYDVKM. CDR3 size: 16 residues. In DNA form, the CDR3 reads TGTGCCAGCAGCCATCCCCTTACCAGCGGCAGCTACGAGCAGTACTTC. Translated, it gives CASSHPLTSGSYEQYF.

This sequence joins TRBV2 and TRBJ2-5, with 7 positions matching TRBD2. The CDR3 has 13 residues. Germline CDR1 SNHLY, CDR2 FYNNEI. Trimming removed 6 bases from V and 5 bases from J; junction bases left unmatched: 6. The CDR3 sequence: CASSGGIIETQYF. The CDR3 DNA is TGTGCCAGCAGCGGGGGGATAATCGAGACCCAGTACTTC.

The chain joins TRBV4-3 to TRBJ2-7, with a possible D match to TRBD2 (6 bases). The CDR3 has 15 residues. The germline gives CDR1 LGHNA, CDR2 YSLEER. V was shortened by 0 bases and J by 7 bases, with 16 bases between the two germline ends. The CDR3 coding sequence is TGCGCCAGCAGCCAAGACGGGGGAGCGGAAAGAGAGCAGTACTTC. Amino acid sequence: CASSQDGGAEREQYF.

For this clone: An end of the junction differs from the germline gene, which may be a read error. The genes are TRBV7-7 and TRBJ2-5, with 8 bases fitting TRBD2. Germline loops: CDR1 SSHAT, CDR2 FNYEAQ (reference sequence). The CDR3 has 15 amino acids. CDR3 nucleotide sequence: TGTGCTAGCAGCTTAGGCGGGGGGTACCAAGAGACCCAGTACTTC. Translated, it gives CASSLGGGYQETQYF.

This clone appeared once. The rearrangement links TRBV18 to TRBJ2-2, with 7 bases matching TRBD1. Germline V lookup: CDR1 KGHSH, CDR2 LQKENI. V dropped 3 bases and J dropped 4; count of bases not matched to a gene: 2. CDR3 length: 14 amino acids. The CDR3 region is CASSPRDSTGELFF. Here the CDR3 DNA reads TGTGCCAGCTCACCCAGGGACAGCACCGGGGAGCTGTTTTTT.

This chain joins TRBV7-8 and TRBJ2-1, with TRBD1 matching 7 bases. This CDR3 comprises 14 residues. V lost 4 bases, J lost 7 bases, and 7 bases stayed unmatched. From germline, CDR1 is SGHVS and CDR2 FQNEAQ. The CDR3 reads CASSSQTGWNEQFF. DNA for the CDR3: TGTGCCAGCAGCTCCCAGACAGGGTGGAATGAGCAGTTCTTC.

The chain uses TRBV30 and TRBJ1-1; no definite D call. There are 14 residues in the CDR3. Looked up from germline, CDR1 is GTSNPN and CDR2 is SVGIG (reference sequence). Trimming pared 3 bases from V and 1 base from J, leaving 12 bases between. The CDR3 spells CAWRAPGRNTEAFF. The CDR3, as DNA: TGTGCCTGGAGAGCCCCCGGAAGGAACACTGAAGCTTTCTTT.

This rearrangement joins TRBV6-1 to TRBJ2-3; 8 bases agree with TRBD2. Germline V gives CDR1 MNHNS, CDR2 SASEGT. The CDR3 has 14 amino acids. J was trimmed by 1 base and V by 4 bases; bases with no gene match: 1. Here the CDR3 reads CASSALAGTDTQYF. The CDR3 DNA reads TGTGCCAGCAGTGCACTAGCGGGCACAGATACGCAGTATTTT.

The chain links TRBV19 to TRBJ2-7; no firm D call. The CDR3 contains 18 residues. Germline lookup yields CDR1 LNHDA and CDR2 SQIVND (reference sequence). Trimming took off 3 bases at V and 6 bases at J, with 27 bases between the two ends. CDR3 DNA sequence: TGTGCCAGTAGTATCCCCGGCCCTCACAAGGACCAAGGGTTCGAGCAGTACTTC. Its translation: CASSIPGPHKDQGFEQYF.

V is TRBV4-3 and J is TRBJ2-3; D is undetermined. Trimming took 4 bases from V and 4 from J, leaving 21 bases between them. Germline loops: CDR1 LGHNA, CDR2 YSLEER. The CDR3 is made up of 17 amino acids. The CDR3 is CASSLYKGQTPADTQYF. The CDR3 DNA sequence: TGCGCCAGCAGCCTCTACAAGGGCCAAACCCCCGCAGATACGCAGTATTTT.

This rearrangement joins TRBV5-6 to TRBJ1-2; D is unresolved. The CDR3 totals 17 residues. Per the germline V gene, CDR1 is SGHDT and CDR2 is YYEEEE. V was pared by 0 bases and J by 0 bases, with 15 bases between. CDR3 sequence: CASSLAARIDPNYGYTF. The CDR3 nucleotides are TGTGCCAGCAGCTTGGCCGCCAGAATCGATCCTAACTATGGCTACACCTTC.

V is TRBV18 and J is TRBJ1-1; D perhaps matches TRBD1 (6 bases). V lost 8 bases to trimming and J lost 4 bases, with 17 bases between them. From germline, CDR1 is KGHSH and CDR2 LQKENI. The CDR3 spans 14 residues. The CDR3 loop is CASADRGGGTEAFF. The CDR3 nucleotides read TGTGCCAGCGCCGACAGAGGAGGGGGCACTGAAGCTTTCTTT.

This clone was counted between two and nine times. The chain recombines TRBV6-6 with TRBJ1-1; D is ambiguous. From germline, CDR1 is MNHNY and CDR2 SVGAGI (reference sequence). Trimming shortened V by 6 bases and J by 11 bases, and 13 bases separated the two germline ends. The CDR3 extends over 11 amino acids. This CDR3 is CASSGRPAAFF. Written as DNA, the CDR3 is TGTGCCAGCAGCGGGAGACCAGCCGCTTTCTTT.

This rearrangement joins TRBV7-2 to TRBJ2-7; 7 nucleotides agree with TRBD1. This CDR3 comprises 15 residues. Germline V CDR1 and CDR2: SGHTA, FQGNSA. V shed 7 bases, J shed 2 bases, and the junction held 11 bases outside the gene matches. CDR3 region: CASTEYPGTAYEQYF. CDR3 coding DNA: TGTGCCAGCACAGAATATCCCGGGACAGCCTACGAGCAGTACTTC.

The V gene is TRBV28, the J gene TRBJ2-7, with D unresolved. V lost 6 bases, J lost 4 bases, and 19 bases lay in between. Germline assignment: CDR1 MDHEN and CDR2 SYDVKM. The CDR3 length is 15 residues. The CDR3 is CASRSAGVVGYEQYF. The CDR3 DNA sequence: TGTGCCAGCAGATCGGCTGGGGTCGTGGGTTACGAGCAGTACTTC.

J is TRBJ2-6 and V is TRBV7-3, with D possibly TRBD1 on 5 matching bases. This CDR3 has 16 amino acids. V was cut by 5 bases and J by 0 bases, with 11 bases left in between. Per the germline V gene, CDR1 is SGHTA and CDR2 is FQGTGA. Here the CDR3 reads CASSPQGPSGANVLTF. CDR3 sequence (DNA): TGTGCCAGCAGCCCCCAGGGCCCCTCTGGGGCCAACGTCCTGACTTTC. Full variable domain (outside the CDR3, taken from reference TRBV7-3 and TRBJ2-6): GAGVSQTPSNKVTEKGKYVELRCDPISGHTALYWYRQSLGQGPEFLIYFQGTGAADDSGLPNDRFFAVRPEGSVSTLKIQRTERGDSAVYLCASSPQGPSGANVLTFGAGSRLTVL.

V gene TRBV19 combines with J gene TRBJ2-5; the D gene is possibly TRBD1 (5 bases). This CDR3 contains 14 residues. The V and J ends lost 3 bases and 0 bases respectively, with 8 bases between them. Germline lookup yields CDR1 LNHDA and CDR2 SQIVND (reference sequence). The DNA for the CDR3 is TGTGCCAGTAGTATTAACAGGAACCAAGAGACCCAGTACTTC. Protein product: CASSINRNQETQYF. Full variable domain (outside the CDR3, taken from reference TRBV19 and TRBJ2-5): DGGITQSPKYLFRKEGQNVTLSCEQNLNHDAMYWYRQDPGQGLRLIYYSQIVNDFQKGDIAEGYSVSREKKESFPLTVTSAQKNPTAFYLCASSINRNQETQYFGPGTRLLVL.

This clone was found once. The chain employs TRBV6-1 and TRBJ2-5; D might be TRBD1 or TRBD2, each matching 5 bases. The J call may not be correct, given that the DNA end is closer to TRBJ2-7. In germline, CDR1 is MNHNS, CDR2 SASEGT. This CDR3 contains 13 residues. CDR3 nucleotide sequence: TGTGCCAGCAGTGACGGGACCCTCTACGAGCAGTACTTC. Protein product: CASSDGTLYEQYF.

V is TRBV7-9 and J is TRBJ2-1, with D uncertain. V was trimmed by 1 base and J by 9 bases, leaving 7 bases between them. CDR3 length: 12 residues. Germline CDR1 reads SEHNR; CDR2 reads FQNEAQ (reference sequence). The CDR3 reads CASSLVRSEQFF. The CDR3 DNA follows: TGTGCCAGCAGCTTAGTACGTAGTGAGCAGTTCTTC.

Details on this clone: A junction boundary mismatches the germline segment, possibly from a read error. The V call is TRBV30, the J call TRBJ1-2, with no clear D. Germline CDR1 reads GTSNPN; CDR2 reads SVGIG (reference sequence). CDR3 length: 8 residues. The CDR3 nucleotides are TGTGCCTGGAGTGCCAGACTCTTC. This translates into CAWSARLF.

This clone came up once. This chain connects TRBV6-5 to TRBJ2-7; a possible D gene is TRBD1 (5 bases). Trimming left V 8 bases short and J 3 bases short, with 17 bases between. This CDR3 contains 14 residues. Germline values: CDR1 MNHEY, CDR2 SVGAGI. The DNA for the CDR3 is TGTGCCAGCCGTAGGGGAAGACAGATCTACGAGCAGTACTTC. This codes for CASRRGRQIYEQYF.

The chain joins TRBV9 to TRBJ1-2; D is ambiguous. The V gene lost 0 bases and the J gene lost 4 bases, with 10 bases spanning the gap. The CDR3 covers 14 residues. Germline V CDR1 and CDR2: SGDLS, YYNGEE. The CDR3 bases are TGTGCCAGCAGCGTAGCGGGTGACTTCTATGGCTACACCTTC. Its protein product is CASSVAGDFYGYTF.

The chain links TRBV5-4 to TRBJ2-1; no clear D. The germline V gene encodes CDR1 SGHNT and CDR2 YYREEE (reference sequence). The CDR3 is 13 residues long. V shed 6 bases and J shed 6 bases, with 13 bases lying between them. CDR3 amino acids: CASTLAGSNEQFF. CDR3 coding DNA: TGTGCCAGCACCCTGGCTGGCTCCAATGAGCAGTTCTTC.